A single T cell receptor (beta chain) is shown here with its context. Profiling relied on immunoSEQ multiplex PCR, and the TCRdb table lists in-frame clones only, not all of them. The table records about 140,000 clones, around nine tenths of them present only once. This specimen belongs to a study of blood T cell repertoires in COVID-19. Looked up from germline, CDR1 is MNHEY and CDR2 is SVGAGI. The germline V and J ends were trimmed by 6 bases and 1 base, with 13 bases remaining between them. This CDR3 has 15 amino acids. The sequence derives from a man between 45 and 60 years old with active or convalescent COVID-19. V is TRBV6-5 and J is TRBJ1-5; maybe TRBD1 (6 bases). Material for sequencing was peripheral blood. Here the CDR3 reads CASSPIGGSNQPQHF. CDR3 DNA sequence: TGTGCCAGCAGCCCCATAGGGGGAAGCAATCAGCCCCAGCATTTT.